The present TCR beta chain was sequenced within a study of T cell repertoires in cytomegalovirus infection. Study as a whole: Matching HLA type and CMV infection were both indicated by public TCR beta signatures. Study-wide points: People with CMV and the relevant HLA were identified by cumulative public TCR beta family frequency. CMV-specific HLA-C-restricted TCR beta clonotypes dominated the ex vivo response.

TCRdb re-derived calls from the reads in MiXCR, one entry per CDR3 protein. The sample carries roughly 230,000 distinct CDR3 sequences, approximately 6.7% recorded once. This clonotype was counted ten times or more. No antigen is known for it. Germline V gene sequence: CDR1 SGHKS, CDR2 YYEKEE (reference sequence). Deletions cut 2 bases from V and 12 bases from J, with 9 bases between. The length of the CDR3 is 10 residues. This sequence joins TRBV5-5 and TRBJ2-7; unclear D gene. Specimen: PBMCs. The receptor was isolated from a human donor in good health (CMV status not recorded). Some clones in this sample may be carry-over from other donors' samples. DNA for the CDR3: TGTGCCAGCAGCTTCCAATATCGGTACTTC. Its translation: CASSFQYRYF.